This T cell receptor (beta chain) is drawn from a study of blood T cell repertoires in COVID-19. Whole-study context: Nucleic acid was either cDNA or gDNA, and it came from T cells, B-cell-depleted T cells, or PBMCs.

A COVID-19 case had been met by exposed participants during the 2 weeks before study entry. Produced via immunoSEQ multiplex PCR; TCRdb's table is partial and in-frame only. The table has approximately 300,000 clones, 90% seen once. The V gene's germline CDR1 is DFQATT and CDR2 SNEGSKA (reference sequence). CDR3 length equals 16 residues. V shed 3 bases and J 1 base; nucleotides not matched to a gene: 10. The clonotype comes from a woman in her twenties or thirties who had been exposed to COVID-19. The V gene is TRBV20-1, the J gene TRBJ1-1, with 8 bases fitting TRBD1. The specimen was PBMCs or T cells enriched from blood (not recorded which). CDR3 sequence reads: CSASLFRTGPNTEAFF. The CDR3 DNA sequence: TGCAGTGCTAGTTTGTTTAGGACAGGGCCGAACACTGAAGCTTTCTTT.